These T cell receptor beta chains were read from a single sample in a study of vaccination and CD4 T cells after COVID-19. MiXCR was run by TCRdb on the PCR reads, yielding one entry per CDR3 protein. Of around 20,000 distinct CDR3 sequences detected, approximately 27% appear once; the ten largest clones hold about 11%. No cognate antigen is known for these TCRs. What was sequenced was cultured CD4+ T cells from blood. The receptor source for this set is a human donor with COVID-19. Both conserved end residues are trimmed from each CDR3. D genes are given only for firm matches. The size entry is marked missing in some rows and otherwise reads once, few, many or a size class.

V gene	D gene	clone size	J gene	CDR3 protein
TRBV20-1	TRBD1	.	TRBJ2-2	SARGQGYTGELF
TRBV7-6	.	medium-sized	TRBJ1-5	ASSLVGVEQGSNQPQH
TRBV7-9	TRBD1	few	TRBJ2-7	ASSLASQGDEQY
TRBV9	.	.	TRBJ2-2	ASSPVQAPTGELF
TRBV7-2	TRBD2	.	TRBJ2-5	ASSPYFSGGIKETQY
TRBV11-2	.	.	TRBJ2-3	ASSLTHPTDTQY
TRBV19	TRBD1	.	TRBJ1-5	ASSIDGGGWNQPQH
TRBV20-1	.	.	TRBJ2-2	SARDGPGELF
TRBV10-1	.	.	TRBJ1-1	ASSPLGLGNTEAF
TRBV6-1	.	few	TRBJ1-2	ASSGQRNYGYT
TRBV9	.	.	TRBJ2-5	ASSVDPTGTQY
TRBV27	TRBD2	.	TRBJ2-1	ASSFTGLVGQF
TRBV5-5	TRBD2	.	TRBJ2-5	ASSLFGGGAGETQY
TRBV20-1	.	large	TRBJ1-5	SARAPDRSNQPQH
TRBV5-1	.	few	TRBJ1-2	ASGSDSFAYGYT
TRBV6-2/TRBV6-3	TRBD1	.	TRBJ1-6	ASSYLTGTVNNSPLH
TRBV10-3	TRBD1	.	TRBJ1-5	AISMGQGASQPQH
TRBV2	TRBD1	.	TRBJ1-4	ASALNRGNEKLF
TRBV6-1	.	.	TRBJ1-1	ASCPELNTEAF
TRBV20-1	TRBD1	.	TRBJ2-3	SEEGTDTDTQY
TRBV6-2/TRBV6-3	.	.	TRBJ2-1	ASREVAGNEQF
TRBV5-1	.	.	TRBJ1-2	ASSLDPQESYYGYT
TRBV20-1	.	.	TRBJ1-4	SATPGRTLLANEKLF
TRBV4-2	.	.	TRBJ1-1	ASSRSAGALTGSEAF
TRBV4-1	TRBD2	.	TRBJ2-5	ASSQDSTSGGFGETQY
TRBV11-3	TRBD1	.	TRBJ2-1	ASSPPDRGPYNEQF
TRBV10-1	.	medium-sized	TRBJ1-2	ASSRTGDYGYT
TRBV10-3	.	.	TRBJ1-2	AISGTENSLRENYGYT
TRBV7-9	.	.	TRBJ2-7	ASSLGSRVQY
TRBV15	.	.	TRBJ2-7	ATSRVPNYEQY
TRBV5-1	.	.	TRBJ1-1	ASSLGGENTEAF
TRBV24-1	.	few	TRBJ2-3	ATSDLRGTDTQY
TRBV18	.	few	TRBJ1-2	ASSPPGTEAYGYT
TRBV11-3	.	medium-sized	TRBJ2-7	ASSPETGNYEQY
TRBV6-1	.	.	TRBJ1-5	ASSEAPRSGNQPQH
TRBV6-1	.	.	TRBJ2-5	ASSGGSQETQY
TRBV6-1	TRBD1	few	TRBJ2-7	ASRLGQTIYEQY
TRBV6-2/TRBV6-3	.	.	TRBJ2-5	ASSYRGAGEPQY
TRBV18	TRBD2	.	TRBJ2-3	ASSPLAGGGPGTDTQY
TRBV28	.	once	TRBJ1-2	ASRSQGLGLNYGYT
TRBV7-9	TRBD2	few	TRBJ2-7	ASSLAPSSGGYLSYEQY
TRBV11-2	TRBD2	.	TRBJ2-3	ASSSSQRGVGTDTQY
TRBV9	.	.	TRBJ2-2	ASSVGGAGGTGELF
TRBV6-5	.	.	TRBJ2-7	ASSYSSQVYEQY
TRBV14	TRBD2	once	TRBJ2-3	ASSQDRASGDMQY
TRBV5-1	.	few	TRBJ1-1	ASSSFDANTEAF
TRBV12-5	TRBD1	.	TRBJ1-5	ASGLGQAGNQPQH
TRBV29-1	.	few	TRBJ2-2	SVEDRLLGTGELF
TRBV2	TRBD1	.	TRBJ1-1	ASRPDRKEAF
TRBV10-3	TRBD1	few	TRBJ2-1	AISDGRGRFDEQF
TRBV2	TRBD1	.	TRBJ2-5	ASTPDRGEETQY
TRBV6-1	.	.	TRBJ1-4	ASSLAGEGEKLF
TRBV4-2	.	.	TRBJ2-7	ASRAGGGGGVYEQY
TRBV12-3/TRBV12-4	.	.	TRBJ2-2	AGSTRTNTGELF
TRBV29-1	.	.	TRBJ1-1	SVMGSNTEAF
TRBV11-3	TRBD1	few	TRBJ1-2	ASSLGTGLDGYT
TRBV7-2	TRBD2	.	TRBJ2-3	ASSPGLAGGGGLIGAQY
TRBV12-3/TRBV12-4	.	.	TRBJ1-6	ASSYAGTLGSPLH